A single sample is the source of the 27 T cell receptor beta chains below, sequenced in a study of PD-1 blockade in classical Hodgkin lymphoma. Time point described: cycle 4 day 1 (C4D1), after less than 7 weeks of nivolumab. Following autologous stem cell transplantation, relapse occurred in every patient, and exposure to brentuximab vedotin varied. Purification of CD4+ T cells from thawed PBMCs was achieved by magnetic negative selection. TCRdb's table, derived via immunoSEQ multiplex PCR, lists solely in-frame clones and lacks some. The data show roughly 30,000 clones, with roughly 80% seen just once and less than 0.65% held by the top ten. The sample in question was CD4+ T cells from blood, obtained before the fourth cycle of nivolumab. Receptors originate from a human donor with classical Hodgkin lymphoma.

The V call is TRBV11-2, the J call TRBJ2-7; a possible D gene is TRBD1 (5 bases). The CDR3 has 13 residues. V lost 1 base, J lost 4 bases, and 8 bases lay in between. Germline V gives CDR1 SGHAT, CDR2 FQNNGV. The CDR3: CASSLVDNYEQYF. CDR3 DNA sequence: TGTGCCAGCAGCTTAGTGGACAATTACGAGCAGTACTTC. Complete variable domain (other parts from reference TRBV11-2 and TRBJ2-7): EAGVAQSPRYKIIEKRQSVAFWCNPISGHATLYWYQQILGQGPKLLIQFQNNGVVDDSQLPKDRFSAERLKGVDSTLKIQPAKLEDSAVYLCASSLVDNYEQYFGPGTRLTVT.

V and J are TRBV6-1 and TRBJ1-2; a weak D match, TRBD1 (5 bases). V was pared by 6 bases and J by 6 bases, with 20 bases between. The CDR3 length is 15 residues. Germline assignment: CDR1 MNHNS and CDR2 SASEGT. This chain's CDR3 is CASRGFFIDRDGYTF. The DNA of the CDR3 is TGTGCCAGCAGGGGATTCTTTATCGACAGAGATGGCTACACCTTC.

The chain uses TRBV14 and TRBJ2-7; 7 bases align to TRBD2. With 2 bases clipped from V and 5 bases from J, the junction kept 6 bases outside the gene matches. Germline lookup yields CDR1 SGHDN and CDR2 FVKESK. This CDR3 is built from 14 residues. Written as DNA, the CDR3 is TGTGCCAGCAGCCAATGGGGGGGTAACGACGAGCAGTACTTC. Amino acids: CASSQWGGNDEQYF. Full variable domain (rest looked up from reference TRBV14 and TRBJ2-7): EAGVTQFPSHSVIEKGQTVTLRCDPISGHDNLYWYRRVMGKEIKFLLHFVKESKQDESGMPNNRFLAERTGGTYSTLKVQPAELEDSGVYFCASSQWGGNDEQYFGPGTRLTVT.

This clone was picked up a small number of times. The rearrangement uses TRBV18 and TRBJ1-5; D is undetermined. Germline CDR1 is KGHSH and CDR2 is LQKENI. Trimming removed 7 bases at V and 6 bases at J, with 13 bases between. The CDR3 length is 13 residues. In nucleotides, the CDR3 is TGTGCCAGCTTAGCGGGTCTGGGTCAGCCCCAGCATTTT. Its translation: CASLAGLGQPQHF.

The chain couples TRBV5-1 to TRBJ2-5; 8 bases align to TRBD1. Germline V gives CDR1 SGHRS, CDR2 YFSETQ. The CDR3 has 14 amino acids. V was clipped by 0 bases and J by 5 bases; unmatched bases: 3. This chain's CDR3 is CASSLGTGMETQYF. In DNA form, the CDR3 reads TGCGCCAGCAGCTTGGGGACAGGGATGGAGACCCAGTACTTC.

The rearrangement links TRBV5-1 to TRBJ1-2; 8 nucleotides agree with TRBD1. Trimming cost V 4 bases and J 6 bases; bases outside gene matches: 11. Germline V lookup: CDR1 SGHRS, CDR2 YFSETQ. This CDR3 contains 15 residues. CDR3 nucleotides: TGCGCCAGCAGCCCCGATGCAGGGGGCAGGGATGGCTACACCTTC. It encodes CASSPDAGGRDGYTF.

This clone appeared once. The V gene is TRBV5-1, the J gene TRBJ2-2, with 7 bases lining up with TRBD2. Germline V gives CDR1 SGHRS, CDR2 YFSETQ. Trimming took 1 base from V and 5 from J; bases not matched to a gene: 5. The CDR3 is 15 residues long. The CDR3 spells CASSLSGRGTGELFF. CDR3 coding DNA: TGCGCCAGCAGCTTGTCAGGGCGGGGGACCGGGGAGCTGTTTTTT.

The chain is built from TRBV11-3 and TRBJ2-5, with TRBD2 matching 8 bases. The J call may be mistaken, given a closer DNA end match to TRBJ2-7. This CDR3 region has 15 residues. The germline V gene encodes CDR1 SGHNT and CDR2 YENEEA. CDR3 sequence: CASSLERGASYEQYF. In nucleotides, the CDR3 is TGTGCCAGCAGCTTAGAGCGGGGGGCCTCCTACGAGCAGTACTTC.

This clone was recorded once. V is TRBV29-1 and J is TRBJ2-7, with D perhaps TRBD2 (7 bases). This CDR3 has 13 residues. Germline V CDR1 and CDR2: SQVTM, ANQGSEA. V was clipped by 6 bases and J by 5 bases, with 17 bases between them. CDR3 nucleotides: TGCAGCGTGGAACGGGGGGCGCGCAACGAGCAGTACTTC. Translating it yields CSVERGARNEQYF.

This clone has a single count. The rearrangement links TRBV6-6 to TRBJ2-6; D gene unclear. Between the trimmed V and J ends, which lost 6 bases and 2 bases, there was a span of 11 bases. Germline V gene data show CDR1 as MNHNY and CDR2 as SVGAGI (reference sequence). The CDR3 contains 15 residues. CDR3: CASRNISAGANVLTF. The CDR3 bases are TGTGCCAGCAGGAACATCTCTGCTGGGGCCAACGTCCTGACTTTC.

DNA of the CDR3: TGTGCCAGCAGCCGGGGGGCCACAGATACGCAGTATTTT. It encodes CASSRGATDTQYF. This chain joins TRBV5-4 and TRBJ2-3; D perhaps matches TRBD2 (7 bases). The CDR3 covers 13 residues. V lost 4 bases to trimming and J lost 2 bases, with 8 bases between them. The germline V gene has CDR1 SGHNT and CDR2 YYREEE (reference sequence).

This clone was observed a few times. This sequence joins TRBV6-1 and TRBJ1-5; D not resolved. CDR3 length: 13 amino acids. Germline assignment: CDR1 MNHNS and CDR2 SASEGT. V gave up 2 bases and J gave up 4 bases, with 6 bases separating them. CDR3 coding DNA: TGTGCCAGCAGTGAATCCGGAAATCAGCCCCAGCATTTT. Amino acid sequence: CASSESGNQPQHF.

This chain joins TRBV5-6 and TRBJ2-6; 8 nucleotides line up with TRBD1. CDR1 and CDR2 (germline): SGHDT, YYEEEE. This CDR3 is built from 14 residues. CDR3 sequence reads: CAQGAHSGANVLTF. The DNA for the CDR3 is TGTGCGCAGGGGGCTCACTCTGGGGCCAACGTCCTGACTTTC.

The V and J genes are TRBV5-1 and TRBJ2-3; no clear D. The CDR3 has 12 residues. The V and J ends lost 4 bases and 5 bases respectively, with 8 bases between them. Germline V gene data show CDR1 as SGHRS and CDR2 as YFSETQ. As DNA, the CDR3 is TGCGCCAGCAGCGTAAAGCAAGATACGCAGTATTTT. It yields the protein CASSVKQDTQYF.

The chain carries TRBV6-6 and TRBJ2-7; 8 nucleotides align to TRBD1. V lost 6 bases, J lost 2 bases, and 9 bases stayed unmatched. Germline CDR1 and CDR2: MNHNY and SVGAGI (reference sequence). The CDR3 is made up of 15 amino acids. CDR3 sequence reads: CASSPGQGKPYEQYF. The CDR3 DNA reads TGTGCCAGCAGCCCCGGACAGGGCAAACCCTACGAGCAGTACTTC.

This sequence joins TRBV4-2 and TRBJ1-3, with 7 bases that match TRBD1. The J segment lost 4 bases and the V segment lost 1 base, leaving 7 bases of the junction unmatched. Per the germline V gene, CDR1 is LGHNA and CDR2 is YNFKEQ. This CDR3 spans 16 amino acids. CDR3 sequence reads: CASSQVDRASGNTIYF. In nucleotides, the CDR3 is TGTGCCAGCAGCCAAGTAGACAGGGCTTCAGGAAACACCATATATTTT.

The V gene is TRBV7-9, the J gene TRBJ2-5, with TRBD1 identical over 7 bases. V gave up 2 bases and J gave up 5 bases; unmatched junction bases: 5. Germline loops: CDR1 SEHNR, CDR2 FQNEAQ (reference sequence). The CDR3 is 14 residues long. The CDR3 region has the DNA TGTGCCAGCAGCTTAATCGGGACAGTGGAGACCCAGTACTTC. Protein product: CASSLIGTVETQYF.

This clone was observed once. The chain employs TRBV11-3 and TRBJ2-5; TRBD1 might be the D (5 bases). V shed 4 bases and J shed 5 bases, with 17 bases lying between them. The CDR3 extends over 15 amino acids. Germline V gene data show CDR1 as SGHNT and CDR2 as YENEEA. The CDR3, as DNA: TGTGCCAGCAGCTATCCCAGGGCCATGAGGGAGACCCAGTACTTC. Translating it yields CASSYPRAMRETQYF.

The chain uses TRBV5-1 and TRBJ1-4, with D uncertain. Trimming took off 0 bases at V and 5 bases at J, with 8 bases between the two ends. This CDR3 spans 14 amino acids. Germline V gene lookup returns CDR1 SGHRS and CDR2 YFSETQ. The CDR3 sequence: CASSLGSANEKLFF. The CDR3 DNA follows: TGCGCCAGCAGCTTGGGCAGCGCCAATGAAAAACTGTTTTTT.

V usage is TRBV5-1 and J usage is TRBJ2-2; D tentatively fits TRBD1 or TRBD2 (5 bases each). Germline CDR1 reads SGHRS; CDR2 reads YFSETQ. CDR3 length equals 15 residues. Trimming pared 2 bases from V and 3 bases from J, leaving 11 bases between. Here the CDR3 DNA reads TGCGCCAGCAGCTTCCGGGACGGTGACACCGGGGAGCTGTTTTTT. Translating gives CASSFRDGDTGELFF.

V gene TRBV5-1 combines with J gene TRBJ2-2; either TRBD1 or TRBD2 may supply D (7 bases each). CDR3 length: 17 residues. Germline lookup yields CDR1 SGHRS and CDR2 YFSETQ. The V end lost 4 bases, the J end lost 9 bases, and 25 bases lay between the germline ends. The DNA for the CDR3 is TGCGCCAGCAGCCCCGGGCCAGGGGGGGGGCCCCGGAGGGAGCTGTTTTTT. This gives the protein CASSPGPGGGPRRELFF.

The chain combines TRBV5-1 with TRBJ2-1; 12 bases map to TRBD2. The CDR3 spans 16 residues. Germline V gene lookup returns CDR1 SGHRS and CDR2 YFSETQ. Trimming took 4 bases from V and 7 from J; bases not matched to a gene: 9. CDR3: CASSTLLAGGPNEQFF. The CDR3 nucleotides read TGCGCCAGCAGCACCCTTCTAGCGGGGGGGCCTAATGAGCAGTTCTTC.

The J gene is TRBJ1-2, the V gene TRBV28, with 7 bases lining up with TRBD1. V shed 6 bases, J shed 4 bases, and the junction held 8 bases outside the gene matches. The CDR3 contains 14 residues. CDR1 and CDR2 from the germline V gene are MDHEN and SYDVKM. The CDR3 DNA sequence: TGTGCCAGCAGCATGACAGGGTTGGGCTATGGCTACACCTTC. Its translation: CASSMTGLGYGYTF.

The chain uses TRBV5-1 and TRBJ1-3; no firm D call. V was clipped by 2 bases and J by 1 base, with 7 bases between them. The germline V gene has CDR1 SGHRS and CDR2 YFSETQ. There are 14 residues in the CDR3. In DNA form, the CDR3 reads TGCGCCAGCAGCTTCGATGGATCTGGAAACACCATATATTTT. The encoded protein is CASSFDGSGNTIYF.

This chain connects TRBV4-1 to TRBJ1-5; no clear D gene. Trimming took 0 bases from V and 7 from J, leaving 7 bases between them. Germline V gives CDR1 MGHRA, CDR2 YSYEKL. The CDR3 sequence is 13 residues long. CDR3 sequence: CASSQEGTQPQHF. The CDR3 DNA follows: TGCGCCAGCAGCCAAGAAGGAACCCAGCCCCAGCATTTT.

The chain combines TRBV27 with TRBJ1-6; D unresolved. The CDR3 consists of 12 residues. Germline loops: CDR1 MNHEY, CDR2 SMNVEV (reference sequence). V dropped 3 bases and J dropped 9 bases, with 6 bases sitting between them. The CDR3 reads CASSFISSPLHF. CDR3 bases: TGTGCCAGCAGTTTCATCAGTTCACCCCTCCACTTT.

This clone was counted a few times. V and J are TRBV5-1 and TRBJ1-1, with D hard to call. V dropped 6 bases and J dropped 5 bases, with 14 bases sitting between them. Germline-derived CDR1 and CDR2 are SGHRS and YFSETQ. This CDR3 spans 13 amino acids. The CDR3 nucleotides read TGCGCCAGCACATTACAGACGGGGACTGAAGCTTTCTTT. Protein sequence: CASTLQTGTEAFF. Variable domain in full (rest from reference TRBV5-1 and TRBJ1-1): KAGVTQTPRYLIKTRGQQVTLSCSPISGHRSVSWYQQTPGQGLQFLFEYFSETQRNKGNFPGRFSGRQFSNSRSEMNVSTLELGDSALYLCASTLQTGTEAFFGQGTRLTVV.